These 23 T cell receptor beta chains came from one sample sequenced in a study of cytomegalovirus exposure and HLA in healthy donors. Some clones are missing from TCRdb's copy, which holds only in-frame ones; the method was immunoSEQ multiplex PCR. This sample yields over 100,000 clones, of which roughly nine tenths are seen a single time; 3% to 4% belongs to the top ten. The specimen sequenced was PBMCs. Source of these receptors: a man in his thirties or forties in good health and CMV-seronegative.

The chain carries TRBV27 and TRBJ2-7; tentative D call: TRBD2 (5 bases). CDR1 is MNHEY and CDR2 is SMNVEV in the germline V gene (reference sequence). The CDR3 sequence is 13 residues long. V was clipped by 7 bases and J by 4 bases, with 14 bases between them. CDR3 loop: CASTGLTGYEQYF. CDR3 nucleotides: TGTGCCAGCACGGGCCTCACGGGGTACGAGCAGTACTTC.

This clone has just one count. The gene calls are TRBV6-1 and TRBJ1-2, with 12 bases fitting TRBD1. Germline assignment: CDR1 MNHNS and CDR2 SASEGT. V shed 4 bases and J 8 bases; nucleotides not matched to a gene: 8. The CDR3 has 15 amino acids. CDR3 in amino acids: CASSAPGQGARGYTF. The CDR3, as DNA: TGTGCCAGCAGTGCCCCGGGACAGGGGGCACGGGGCTACACCTTC.

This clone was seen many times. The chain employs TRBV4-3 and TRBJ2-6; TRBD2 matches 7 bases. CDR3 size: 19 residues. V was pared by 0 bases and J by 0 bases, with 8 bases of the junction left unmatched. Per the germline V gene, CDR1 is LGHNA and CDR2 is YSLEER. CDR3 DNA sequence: TGCGCCAGCAGCCAAGATTATGGCGGGGGTTACTCTGGGGCCAACGTCCTGACTTTC. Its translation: CASSQDYGGGYSGANVLTF.

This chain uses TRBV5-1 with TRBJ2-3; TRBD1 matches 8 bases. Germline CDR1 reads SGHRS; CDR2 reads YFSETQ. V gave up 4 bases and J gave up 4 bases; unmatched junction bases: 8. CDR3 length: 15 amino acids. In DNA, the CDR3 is TGCGCCAGCAGCCCGGGACAGGTTGGCGCAGATACGCAGTATTTT. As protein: CASSPGQVGADTQYF.

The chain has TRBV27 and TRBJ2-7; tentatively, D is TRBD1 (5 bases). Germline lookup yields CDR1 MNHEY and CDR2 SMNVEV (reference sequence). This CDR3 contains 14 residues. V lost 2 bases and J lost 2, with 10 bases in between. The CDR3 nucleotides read TGTGCCAGCAGTTTAATAGGGGTCGCCTACGAGCAGTACTTC. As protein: CASSLIGVAYEQYF.

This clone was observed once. The CDR3 region has the DNA TGTGCCAGCAGCGCTGACTTTAACTATGGCTACACCTTC. Protein: CASSADFNYGYTF. V and J are TRBV9 and TRBJ1-2; D is ambiguous. CDR1 is SGDLS and CDR2 is YYNGEE in the germline V gene. Trimming removed 3 bases from V and 1 base from J, with 7 bases in between. The CDR3 length is 13 residues.

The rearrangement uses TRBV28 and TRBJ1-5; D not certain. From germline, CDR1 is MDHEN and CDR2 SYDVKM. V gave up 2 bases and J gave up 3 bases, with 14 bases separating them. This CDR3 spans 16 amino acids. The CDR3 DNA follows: TGTGCCAGCAGTTTAGTTCTGTATCGGGACAATCAGCCCCAGCATTTT. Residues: CASSLVLYRDNQPQHF.

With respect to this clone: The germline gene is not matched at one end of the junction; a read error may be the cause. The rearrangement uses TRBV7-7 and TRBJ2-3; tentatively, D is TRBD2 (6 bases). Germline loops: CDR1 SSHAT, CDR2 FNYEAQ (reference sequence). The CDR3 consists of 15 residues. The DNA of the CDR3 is TGTGCTAGCAGCTTAGCGCTCGGGAGCGCAGATACGCAGTATTTT. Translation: CASSLALGSADTQYF. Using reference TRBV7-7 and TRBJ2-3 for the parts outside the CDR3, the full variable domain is GAGVSQSPRYKVTKRGQDVTLRCDPISSHATLYWYQQALGQGPEFLTYFNYEAQPDKSGLPSDRFSAERPEGSISTLTIQRTEQRDSAMYRCASSLALGSADTQYFGPGTRLTVL.

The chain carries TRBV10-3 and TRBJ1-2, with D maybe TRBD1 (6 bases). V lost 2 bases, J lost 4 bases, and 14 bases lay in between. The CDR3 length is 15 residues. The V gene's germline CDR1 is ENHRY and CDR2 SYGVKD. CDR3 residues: CAISEPDSEGYGYTF. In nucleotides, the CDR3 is TGTGCCATCAGTGAGCCGGACAGCGAGGGCTATGGCTACACCTTC.

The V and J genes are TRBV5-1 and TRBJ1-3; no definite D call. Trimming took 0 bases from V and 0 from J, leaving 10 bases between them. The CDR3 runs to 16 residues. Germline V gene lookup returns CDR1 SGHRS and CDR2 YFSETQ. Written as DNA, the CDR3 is TGCGCCAGCAGCTTGGACGGTCCGAGCTCTGGAAACACCATATATTTT. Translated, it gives CASSLDGPSSGNTIYF.

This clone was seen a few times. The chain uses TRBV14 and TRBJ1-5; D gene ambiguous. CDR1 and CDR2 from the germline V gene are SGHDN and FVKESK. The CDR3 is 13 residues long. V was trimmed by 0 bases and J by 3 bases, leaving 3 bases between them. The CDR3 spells CASSQDHNQPQHF. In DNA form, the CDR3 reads TGTGCCAGCAGCCAAGATCACAATCAGCCCCAGCATTTT.

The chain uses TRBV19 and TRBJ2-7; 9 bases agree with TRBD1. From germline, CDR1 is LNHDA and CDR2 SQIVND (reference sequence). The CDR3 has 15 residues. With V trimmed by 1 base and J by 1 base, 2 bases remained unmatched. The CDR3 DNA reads TGTGCCAGTAGTATAGGACAGGGGGTTTCCTACGAGCAGTACTTC. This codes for CASSIGQGVSYEQYF.

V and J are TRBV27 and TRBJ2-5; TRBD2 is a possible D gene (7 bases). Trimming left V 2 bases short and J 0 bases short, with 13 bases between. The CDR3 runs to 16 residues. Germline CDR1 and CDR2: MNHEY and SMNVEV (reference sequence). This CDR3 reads CASSLRGGDHQETQYF. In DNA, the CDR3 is TGTGCCAGCAGTTTAAGGGGGGGGGATCACCAAGAGACCCAGTACTTC.

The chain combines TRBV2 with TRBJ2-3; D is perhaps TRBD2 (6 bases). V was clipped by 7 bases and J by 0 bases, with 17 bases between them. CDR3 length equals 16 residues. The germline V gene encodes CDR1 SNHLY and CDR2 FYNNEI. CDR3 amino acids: CASTRWGVASTDTQYF. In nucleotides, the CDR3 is TGTGCCAGCACCCGTTGGGGGGTGGCTAGCACAGATACGCAGTATTTT.

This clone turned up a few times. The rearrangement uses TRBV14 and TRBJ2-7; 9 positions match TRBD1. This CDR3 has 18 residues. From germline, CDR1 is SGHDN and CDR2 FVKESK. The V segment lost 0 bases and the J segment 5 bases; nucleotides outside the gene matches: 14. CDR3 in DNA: TGTGCCAGCAGCCAAGATTGGGGTGGACAGGGGTACGCTCACGAGCAGTACTTC. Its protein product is CASSQDWGGQGYAHEQYF.

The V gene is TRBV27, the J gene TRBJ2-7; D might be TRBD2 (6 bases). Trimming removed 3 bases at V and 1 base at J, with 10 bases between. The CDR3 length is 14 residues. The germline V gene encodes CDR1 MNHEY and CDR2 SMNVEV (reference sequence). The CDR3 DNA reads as TGTGCCAGCAGTTTCCGGGGGAAGTCCTACGAGCAGTACTTC. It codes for CASSFRGKSYEQYF.

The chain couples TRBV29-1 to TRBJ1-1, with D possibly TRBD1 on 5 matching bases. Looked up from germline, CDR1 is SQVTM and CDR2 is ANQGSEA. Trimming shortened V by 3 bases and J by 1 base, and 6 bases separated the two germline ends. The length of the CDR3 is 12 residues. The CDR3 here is CSVDGGNTEAFF. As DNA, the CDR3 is TGCAGCGTTGACGGGGGGAACACTGAAGCTTTCTTT.

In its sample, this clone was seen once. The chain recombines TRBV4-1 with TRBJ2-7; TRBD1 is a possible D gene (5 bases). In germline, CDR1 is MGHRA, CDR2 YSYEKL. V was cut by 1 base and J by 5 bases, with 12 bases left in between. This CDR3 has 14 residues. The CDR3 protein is CASSQVTGADEQYF. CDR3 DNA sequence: TGCGCCAGCAGCCAAGTAACTGGGGCTGACGAGCAGTACTTC.

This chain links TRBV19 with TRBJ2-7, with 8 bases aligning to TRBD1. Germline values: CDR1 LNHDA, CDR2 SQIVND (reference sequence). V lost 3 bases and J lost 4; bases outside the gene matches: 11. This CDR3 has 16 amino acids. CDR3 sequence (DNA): TGTGCCAGTAGTATTACTTGGGACAGGAGAAATTACGAGCAGTACTTC. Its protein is CASSITWDRRNYEQYF.

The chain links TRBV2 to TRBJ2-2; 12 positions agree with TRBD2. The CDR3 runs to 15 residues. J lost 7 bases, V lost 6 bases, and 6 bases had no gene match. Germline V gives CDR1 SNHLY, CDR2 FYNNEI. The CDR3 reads CASRRTSGDDGELFF. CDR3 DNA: TGTGCCAGCAGGAGGACTAGCGGGGATGACGGGGAGCTGTTTTTT.

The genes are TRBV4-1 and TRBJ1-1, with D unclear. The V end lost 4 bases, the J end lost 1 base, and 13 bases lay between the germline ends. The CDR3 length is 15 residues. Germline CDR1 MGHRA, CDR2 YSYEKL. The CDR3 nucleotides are TGCGCCAGCAGCCGCGAACAGACATGGAACACTGAAGCTTTCTTT. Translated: CASSREQTWNTEAFF.

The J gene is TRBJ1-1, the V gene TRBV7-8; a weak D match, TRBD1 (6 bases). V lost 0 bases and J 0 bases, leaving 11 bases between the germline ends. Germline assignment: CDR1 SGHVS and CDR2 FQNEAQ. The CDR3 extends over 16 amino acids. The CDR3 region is CASSLAGRGMNTEAFF. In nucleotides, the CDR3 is TGTGCCAGCAGCTTAGCGGGCAGGGGTATGAACACTGAAGCTTTCTTT.

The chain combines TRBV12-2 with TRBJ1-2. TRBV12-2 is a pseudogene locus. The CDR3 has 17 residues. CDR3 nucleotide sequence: TGTGCAAGTCGCTTAAGCTGGTTGAGGGCCCTCTCTTCCGGCTACACCTTC. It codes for CASRLSWLRALSSGYTF.